This record looks at one TCR beta chain sequence and its context. The antigen remains unidentified. This sample stems from a study of post-analysis software for immune sequencing data. CDR1 is SQVTM, CDR2 ANQGSEA, per germline. V lost 7 bases and J 6 bases, leaving 20 bases between the germline ends. The CDR3 is 14 amino acids. The TCR beta cDNA libraries contained unique molecular identifiers. Around 500,000 cDNA molecules were obtained per 1 to 10 million input T cells. TCRdb passed the PCR reads through MiXCR, listing each CDR3 protein once. The table includes fewer than 850,000 distinct CDR3 sequences, about 27% detected once. Overall study results and limits: TRBV segments more frequent in patients than in controls numbered five and included TRBV5-6, TRBV5-1 and TRBV20-1. Versus controls, multiple sclerosis patients showed significantly lower diversity (normalized Chao1).

Sequenced: blood. This TCR was sampled from a girl between 10 and 17 years old with multiple sclerosis. This chain uses TRBV29-1 with TRBJ2-3, with D perhaps being TRBD1 or TRBD2 (7 bases each). The CDR3 sequence is CSARGGRLDDTQYF. The DNA for the CDR3 is TGCAGCGCCAGGGGGGGGAGACTAGACGATACGCAGTATTTT.